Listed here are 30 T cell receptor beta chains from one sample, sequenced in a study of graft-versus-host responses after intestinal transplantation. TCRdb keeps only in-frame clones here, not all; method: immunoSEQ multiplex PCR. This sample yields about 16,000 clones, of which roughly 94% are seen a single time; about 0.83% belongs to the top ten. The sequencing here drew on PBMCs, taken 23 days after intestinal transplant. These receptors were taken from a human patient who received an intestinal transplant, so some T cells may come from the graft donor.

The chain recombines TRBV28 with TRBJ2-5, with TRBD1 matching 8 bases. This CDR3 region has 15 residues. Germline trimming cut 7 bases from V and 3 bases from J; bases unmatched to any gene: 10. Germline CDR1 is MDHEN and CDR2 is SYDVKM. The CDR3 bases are TGTGCCAGCACCTCCTTTGACAGGGGCGAAGAGACCCAGTACTTC. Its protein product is CASTSFDRGEETQYF. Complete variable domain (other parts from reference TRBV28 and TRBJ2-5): DVKVTQSSRYLVKRTGEKVFLECVQDMDHENMFWYRQDPGLGLRLIYFSYDVKMKEKGDIPEGYSVSREKKERFSLILESASTNQTSMYLCASTSFDRGEETQYFGPGTRLLVL.

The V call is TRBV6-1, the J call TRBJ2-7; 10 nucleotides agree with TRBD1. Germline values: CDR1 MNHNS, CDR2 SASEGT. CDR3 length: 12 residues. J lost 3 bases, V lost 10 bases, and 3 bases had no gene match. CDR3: CAIRDRGYEQYF. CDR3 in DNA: TGTGCCATCCGGGACAGGGGCTACGAGCAGTACTTC.

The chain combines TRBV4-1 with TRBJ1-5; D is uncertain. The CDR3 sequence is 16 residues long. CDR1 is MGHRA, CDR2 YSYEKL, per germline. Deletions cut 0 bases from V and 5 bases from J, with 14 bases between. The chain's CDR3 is CASSQDWNFGDQPQHF. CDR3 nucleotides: TGCGCCAGCAGCCAAGATTGGAATTTTGGAGATCAGCCCCAGCATTTT.

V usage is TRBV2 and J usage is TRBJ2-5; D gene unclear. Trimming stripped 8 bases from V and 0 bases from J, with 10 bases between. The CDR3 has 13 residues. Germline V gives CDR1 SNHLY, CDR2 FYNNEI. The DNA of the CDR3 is TGTGCCAGCTTATACCCCGACCAAGAGACCCAGTACTTC. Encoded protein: CASLYPDQETQYF.

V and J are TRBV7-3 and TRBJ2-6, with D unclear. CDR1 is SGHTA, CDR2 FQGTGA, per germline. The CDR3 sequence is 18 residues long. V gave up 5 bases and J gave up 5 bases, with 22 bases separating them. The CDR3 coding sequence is TGTGCCAGCAGCGTGGAGAAACGCTTACAAAGTCGGGCCAACGTCCTGACTTTC. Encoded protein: CASSVEKRLQSRANVLTF.

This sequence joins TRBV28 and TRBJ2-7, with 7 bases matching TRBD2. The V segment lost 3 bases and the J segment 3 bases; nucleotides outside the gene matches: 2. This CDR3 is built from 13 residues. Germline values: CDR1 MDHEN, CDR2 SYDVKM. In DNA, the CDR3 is TGTGCCAGCAGTTTGCCTAGCGGCTACGAGCAGTACTTC. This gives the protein CASSLPSGYEQYF.

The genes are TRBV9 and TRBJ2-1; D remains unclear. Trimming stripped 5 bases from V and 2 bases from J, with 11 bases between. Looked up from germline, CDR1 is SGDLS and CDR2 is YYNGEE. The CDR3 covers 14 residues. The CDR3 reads CASSGPLTYNEQFF. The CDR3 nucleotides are TGTGCCAGCAGTGGACCTCTTACCTACAATGAGCAGTTCTTC.

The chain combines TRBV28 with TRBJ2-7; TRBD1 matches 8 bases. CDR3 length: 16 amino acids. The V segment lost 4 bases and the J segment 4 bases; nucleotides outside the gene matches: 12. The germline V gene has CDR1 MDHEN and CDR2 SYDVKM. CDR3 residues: CASSSSGDRGFYEQYF. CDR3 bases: TGTGCCAGCAGTTCCTCTGGCGACAGGGGCTTTTACGAGCAGTACTTC.

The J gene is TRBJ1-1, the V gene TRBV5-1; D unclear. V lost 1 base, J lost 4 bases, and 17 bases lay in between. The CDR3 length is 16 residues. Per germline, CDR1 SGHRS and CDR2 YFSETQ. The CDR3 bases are TGCGCCAGCAGCTTGTCCTCTAGAGAAGTTCTCACTGAAGCTTTCTTT. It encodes CASSLSSREVLTEAFF.

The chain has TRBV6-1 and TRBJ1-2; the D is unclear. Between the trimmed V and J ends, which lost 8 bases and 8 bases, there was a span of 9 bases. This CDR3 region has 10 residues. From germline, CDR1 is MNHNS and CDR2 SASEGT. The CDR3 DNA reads TGTGCCAGCTGGTATGAAGGCTACACCTTC. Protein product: CASWYEGYTF.

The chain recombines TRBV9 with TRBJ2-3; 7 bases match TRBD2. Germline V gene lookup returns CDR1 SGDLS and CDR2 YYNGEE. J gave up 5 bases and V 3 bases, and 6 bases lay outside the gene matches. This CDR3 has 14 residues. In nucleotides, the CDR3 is TGTGCCAGCAGCGGTGGAAGCGGGATAGATACGCAGTATTTT. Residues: CASSGGSGIDTQYF.

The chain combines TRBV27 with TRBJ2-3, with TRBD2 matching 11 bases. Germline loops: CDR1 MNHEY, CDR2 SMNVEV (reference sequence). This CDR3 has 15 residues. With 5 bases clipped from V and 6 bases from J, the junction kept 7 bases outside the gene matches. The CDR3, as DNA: TGTGCCAGCAGTCCGACTAGCGGGACTTGGGATACGCAGTATTTT. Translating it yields CASSPTSGTWDTQYF.

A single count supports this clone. CDR3 region: CASSLRGGTNTEAFF. DNA for the CDR3: TGTGCCAGCAGCTTAAGGGGGGGCACGAACACTGAAGCTTTCTTT. This chain links TRBV7-3 with TRBJ1-1; possible D gene TRBD1, 6 bases. CDR1 and CDR2 (germline): SGHTA, FQGTGA. The CDR3 spans 15 residues. V was cut by 1 base and J by 1 base, with 10 bases left in between. The variable domain in full, completed from reference TRBV7-3 and TRBJ1-1, reads GAGVSQTPSNKVTEKGKYVELRCDPISGHTALYWYRQSLGQGPEFLIYFQGTGAADDSGLPNDRFFAVRPEGSVSTLKIQRTERGDSAVYLCASSLRGGTNTEAFFGQGTRLTVV.

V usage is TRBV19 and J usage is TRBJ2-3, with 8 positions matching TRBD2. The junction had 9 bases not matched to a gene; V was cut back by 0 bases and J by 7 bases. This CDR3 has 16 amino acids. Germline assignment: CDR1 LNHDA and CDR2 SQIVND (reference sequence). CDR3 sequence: CASSIETGGPTYTQYF. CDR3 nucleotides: TGTGCCAGTAGTATAGAAACGGGAGGGCCAACATATACGCAGTATTTT.

This CDR3 reads CASSLEDSYEQYF. The CDR3 DNA sequence: TGTGCCAGCAGCCTAGAGGACAGCTACGAGCAGTACTTC. V is TRBV7-9 and J is TRBJ2-7, with TRBD1 as a possible D gene (6 bases). There are 13 residues in the CDR3. Between the trimmed V and J ends, which lost 5 bases and 3 bases, there was a span of 11 bases. CDR1 and CDR2 from the germline V gene are SEHNR and FQNEAQ (reference sequence).

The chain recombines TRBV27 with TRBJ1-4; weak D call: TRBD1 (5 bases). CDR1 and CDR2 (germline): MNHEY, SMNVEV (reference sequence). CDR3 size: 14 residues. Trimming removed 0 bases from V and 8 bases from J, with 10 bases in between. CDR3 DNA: TGTGCCAGCAGTTTATCAGGGGTGAGCGAAAAACTGTTTTTT. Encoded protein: CASSLSGVSEKLFF. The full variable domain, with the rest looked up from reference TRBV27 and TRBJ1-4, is EAQVTQNPRYLITVTGKKLTVTCSQNMNHEYMSWYRQDPGLGLRQIYYSMNVEVTDKGDVPEGYKVSRKEKRNFPLILESPSPNQTSLYFCASSLSGVSEKLFFGSGTQLSVL.

This CDR3 reads CASSETGSIQPQHF. In DNA, the CDR3 is TGTGCCAGTAGCGAGACAGGCTCGATTCAGCCCCAGCATTTT. V gene TRBV19 combines with J gene TRBJ1-5, with TRBD1 as a possible D gene (6 bases). Per the germline V gene, CDR1 is LNHDA and CDR2 is SQIVND (reference sequence). Trimming removed 6 bases at V and 6 bases at J, with 15 bases between. The CDR3 consists of 14 residues.

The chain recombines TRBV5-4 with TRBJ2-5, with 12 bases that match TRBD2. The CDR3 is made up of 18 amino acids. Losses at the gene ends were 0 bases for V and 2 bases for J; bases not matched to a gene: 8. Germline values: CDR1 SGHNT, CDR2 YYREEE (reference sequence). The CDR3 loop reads CASSLALVLAGGQETQYF. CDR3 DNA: TGTGCCAGCAGCTTGGCGTTGGTACTAGCGGGAGGACAAGAGACCCAGTACTTC.

The CDR3 DNA reads as TGTGCCAGCAGTTACTCGACTTACACTGAAGCTTTCTTT. Translation gives CASSYSTYTEAFF. The chain employs TRBV6-5 and TRBJ1-1; no definite D call. Germline V lookup: CDR1 MNHEY, CDR2 SVGAGI. The CDR3 covers 13 residues. Trimming took off 0 bases at V and 3 bases at J, with 5 bases between the two ends.

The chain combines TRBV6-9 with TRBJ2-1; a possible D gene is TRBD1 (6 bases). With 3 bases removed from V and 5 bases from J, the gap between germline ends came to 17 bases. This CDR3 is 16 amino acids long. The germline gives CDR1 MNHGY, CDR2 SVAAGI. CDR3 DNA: TGTGCCAGCAGTTACTCTCCCCAGGGGAATGACAATGAGCAGTTCTTC. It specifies CASSYSPQGNDNEQFF.

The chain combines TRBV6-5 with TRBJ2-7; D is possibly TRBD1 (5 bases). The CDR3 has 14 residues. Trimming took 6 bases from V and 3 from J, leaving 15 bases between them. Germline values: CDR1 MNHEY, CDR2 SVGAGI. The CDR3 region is CASSTSQGYYEQYF. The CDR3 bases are TGTGCCAGCAGCACATCCCAGGGATACTACGAGCAGTACTTC.

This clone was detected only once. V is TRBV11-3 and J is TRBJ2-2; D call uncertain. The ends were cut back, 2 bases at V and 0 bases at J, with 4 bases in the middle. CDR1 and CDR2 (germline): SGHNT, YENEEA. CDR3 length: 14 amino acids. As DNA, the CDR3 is TGTGCCAGCAGCTTATTTCCGAACACCGGGGAGCTGTTTTTT. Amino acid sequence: CASSLFPNTGELFF.

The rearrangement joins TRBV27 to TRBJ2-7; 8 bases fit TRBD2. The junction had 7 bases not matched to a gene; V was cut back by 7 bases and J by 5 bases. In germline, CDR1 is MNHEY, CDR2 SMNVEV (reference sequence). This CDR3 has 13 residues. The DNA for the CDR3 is TGTGCCAGCAAGGGAGCACTAGCGGACGAGCAGTACTTC. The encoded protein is CASKGALADEQYF.

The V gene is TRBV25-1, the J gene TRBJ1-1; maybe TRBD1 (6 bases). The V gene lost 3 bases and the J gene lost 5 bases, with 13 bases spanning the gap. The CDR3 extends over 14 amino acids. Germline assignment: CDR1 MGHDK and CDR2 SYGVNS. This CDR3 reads CASSDARGRTEAFF. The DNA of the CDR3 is TGTGCCAGCAGTGACGCCAGGGGAAGGACTGAAGCTTTCTTT.

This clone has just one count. The CDR3 DNA reads TGTGCCTGGACGCCGGGACAGGGGTCATCAGATACGCAGTATTTT. This gives the protein CAWTPGQGSSDTQYF. The V and J genes are TRBV30 and TRBJ2-3, with TRBD1 matching over 10 bases. This CDR3 is built from 15 residues. With V trimmed by 4 bases and J by 4 bases, 8 bases remained unmatched. Looked up from germline, CDR1 is GTSNPN and CDR2 is SVGIG (reference sequence). Full variable domain (rest looked up from reference TRBV30 and TRBJ2-3): SQTIHQWPATLVQPVGSPLSLECTVEGTSNPNLYWYRQAAGRGLQLLFYSVGIGQISSEVPQNLSASRPQDRQFILSSKKLLLSDSGFYLCAWTPGQGSSDTQYFGPGTRLTVL.

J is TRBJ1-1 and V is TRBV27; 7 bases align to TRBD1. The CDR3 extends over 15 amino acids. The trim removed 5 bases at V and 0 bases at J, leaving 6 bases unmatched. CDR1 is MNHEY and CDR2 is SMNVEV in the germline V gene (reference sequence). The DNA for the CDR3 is TGTGCCAGCAGTCCTCAGGGGGGCCTGAACACTGAAGCTTTCTTT. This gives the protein CASSPQGGLNTEAFF.

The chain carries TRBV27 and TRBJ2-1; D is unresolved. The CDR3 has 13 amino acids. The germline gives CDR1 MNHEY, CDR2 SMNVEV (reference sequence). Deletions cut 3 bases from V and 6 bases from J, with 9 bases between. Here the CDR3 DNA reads TGTGCCAGCAGTTTGGCCAGGATCAATGAGCAGTTCTTC. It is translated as CASSLARINEQFF.

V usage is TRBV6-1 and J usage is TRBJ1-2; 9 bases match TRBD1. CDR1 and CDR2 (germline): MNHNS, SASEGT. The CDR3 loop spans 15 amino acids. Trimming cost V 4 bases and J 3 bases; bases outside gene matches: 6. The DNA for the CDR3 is TGTGCCAGCAGTGCCTCAAGACAGGGGGACTATGGCTACACCTTC. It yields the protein CASSASRQGDYGYTF.

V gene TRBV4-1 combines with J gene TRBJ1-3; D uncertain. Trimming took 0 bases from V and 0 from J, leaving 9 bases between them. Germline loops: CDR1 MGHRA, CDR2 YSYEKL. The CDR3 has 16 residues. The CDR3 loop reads CASSQEGRPSGNTIYF. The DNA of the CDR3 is TGCGCCAGCAGCCAAGAAGGCCGCCCCTCTGGAAACACCATATATTTT.

CDR3 in DNA: TGTGCCAGCAGTTTTCGGGGGGTGGGTCAGCCCCAGCATTTT. Amino acid sequence: CASSFRGVGQPQHF. The rearrangement joins TRBV27 to TRBJ1-5; D might be TRBD1 (5 bases). V was clipped by 3 bases and J by 6 bases, with 12 bases between them. The germline CDR1 and CDR2 sequences are MNHEY and SMNVEV (reference sequence). The CDR3 consists of 14 residues.